These T cell receptor beta chains were read from a single sample in a study of blood T cell repertoires in COVID-19. Method: immunoSEQ multiplex PCR; TCRdb's copy keeps in-frame clones and lacks some. The sample includes over 45,000 clones, 70% to 90% of them seen just once. Sequences were obtained from peripheral blood. The receptors originated from a woman aged 55-69 years with active COVID-19. Each CDR3 is given with its conserved first and last residue. The order of the fields is J gene, D gene, V gene, CDR3 length, CDR3 protein. D genes are given only for firm matches.

TRBJ2-7	TRBD1	TRBV27	14	CASSLGQGVYEQYF
TRBJ1-6	TRBD1	TRBV5-1	14	CASSYGQANSPLHF
TRBJ1-2	NA	TRBV2	13	CASEGVRRHGYTF
TRBJ1-1	TRBD1	TRBV2	16	CASSERWTGVGTEAFF
TRBJ2-5	TRBD1	TRBV7-9	14	CASSLGDRAETQYF
TRBJ2-7	NA	TRBV2	14	CASTKEHQTYEQYF
TRBJ2-4	TRBD2	TRBV20-1	16	CSASAHSGGAVNIQYF
TRBJ1-2	NA	TRBV2	14	CASSEYGASEGYTF
TRBJ1-1	NA	TRBV12-5	12	CASGPDRPEAFF
TRBJ2-7	NA	TRBV6-5	12	CASSPTGREQYF
TRBJ2-2	NA	TRBV3-1/TRBV3-2	16	CASSQLGQTNTGELFF
TRBJ2-3	NA	TRBV11-2	16	CASDQSQGWGTDTQYF
TRBJ2-1	NA	TRBV7-6	16	CASSSYFGLSSNEQFF
TRBJ1-4	NA	TRBV9	14	CASSKGGSNEKLFF
TRBJ2-1	TRBD1	TRBV5-4	15	CASSRTGSPGNEQFF
TRBJ1-3	NA	TRBV5-5	15	CASSVQGSAGNTIYF
TRBJ2-7	TRBD1	TRBV5-5	15	CASSASGTVSYEQYF
TRBJ1-4	NA	TRBV6-5	13	CASGGEANEKLFF